Following are 21 T cell receptor beta chains from one sample sequenced in a study of CD8+ T cells in alopecia areata. TCR sequencing used cDNA made by reverse transcription of extracted RNA. The assay was immunoSEQ multiplex PCR, and TCRdb's table has in-frame clones only and misses some. Of about 69,000 clones detected, approximately 61% appear once; the ten largest clones hold roughly a sixth. The specimen comprised CD8+ T cells sorted from blood, sampled at week 0. These receptors were collected from a human donor with alopecia areata.

This clone has just a few counts. The chain couples TRBV29-1 to TRBJ1-1; TRBD1 agrees at 7 bases. This CDR3 region has 15 residues. In germline, CDR1 is SQVTM, CDR2 ANQGSEA. The ends lost 7 bases at V and 3 bases at J; junction bases unmatched: 14. The CDR3 bases are TGCAGCGACGGGACAGCCGTCGGTGGGGACACTGAAGCTTTCTTT. Translated, it gives CSDGTAVGGDTEAFF.

V is TRBV28 and J is TRBJ2-1; D remains ambiguous. Germline CDR1 reads MDHEN; CDR2 reads SYDVKM. The CDR3 extends over 12 amino acids. V was cut by 3 bases and J by 6 bases, with 6 bases left in between. CDR3 DNA sequence: TGTGCCAGCAGTTTCCCCGGCAATGAGCAGTTCTTC. It is translated as CASSFPGNEQFF.

In this sample, this clone is medium-sized. The rearrangement uses TRBV2 and TRBJ2-7; 11 positions agree with TRBD1. The CDR3 is made up of 17 amino acids. Per the germline V gene, CDR1 is SNHLY and CDR2 is FYNNEI. V shed 2 bases and J 0 bases; nucleotides not matched to a gene: 6. The CDR3 here is CASSEFWDRGNSYEQYF. The CDR3 nucleotides are TGTGCCAGCAGTGAATTTTGGGACAGGGGGAACTCCTACGAGCAGTACTTC.

This sequence joins TRBV13 and TRBJ2-1; TRBD1 agrees at 9 bases. This CDR3 has 16 amino acids. V gave up 1 base and J gave up 5 bases; unmatched junction bases: 6. The germline V gene has CDR1 PRHDT and CDR2 FYEKMQ (reference sequence). The CDR3 protein is CASSLEGQGLDNEQFF. CDR3 DNA sequence: TGTGCCAGCAGCTTAGAGGGACAGGGTTTAGACAATGAGCAGTTCTTC. Full variable domain (remainder filled in from reference TRBV13 and TRBJ2-1): AAGVIQSPRHLIKEKRETATLKCYPIPRHDTVYWYQQGPGQDPQFLISFYEKMQSDKGSIPDRFSAQQFSDYHSELNMSSLELGDSALYFCASSLEGQGLDNEQFFGPGTRLTVL.

The V call is TRBV29-1, the J call TRBJ2-7; D tentatively fits TRBD1 or TRBD2 (5 bases each). V lost 5 bases and J 2 bases, leaving 16 bases between the germline ends. CDR1 and CDR2 (germline): SQVTM, ANQGSEA. There are 14 residues in the CDR3. CDR3 in DNA: TGCAGCGTTACAATCCGGGACGGGGCCTACGAGCAGTACTTC. Translation: CSVTIRDGAYEQYF.

The chain is built from TRBV19 and TRBJ2-1, with 9 bases matching TRBD1. V trimming: 7 bases; J trimming: 7 bases; junction bases outside the gene matches: 5. Per the germline V gene, CDR1 is LNHDA and CDR2 is SQIVND (reference sequence). This CDR3 is 13 amino acids long. The CDR3 nucleotides read TGTGCCAGTACCACCGGGACAGGGAATGAGCAGTTCTTC. It codes for CASTTGTGNEQFF.

The chain combines TRBV7-2 with TRBJ2-7; D unclear. The V and J ends lost 1 base and 2 bases respectively, with 9 bases between them. CDR1 is SGHTA, CDR2 FQGNSA, per germline. This CDR3 comprises 14 residues. This CDR3 reads CASSLGRRPYEQYF. The CDR3 DNA reads TGTGCCAGCAGCTTAGGTCGCAGGCCCTACGAGCAGTACTTC.

This clone was seen a single time. V usage is TRBV7-8 and J usage is TRBJ2-1; D is undetermined. There are 13 residues in the CDR3. Germline loops: CDR1 SGHVS, CDR2 FQNEAQ. V gave up 7 bases and J gave up 8 bases, with 15 bases separating them. The CDR3 DNA is TGTGCCAGCACCATTCCTAGTGGGGATGAGCAGTTCTTC. Translation gives CASTIPSGDEQFF.

This clone appeared once. In DNA, the CDR3 is TGTGCCTGGAGTGTCGGGGGCGACGAGCAGTACTTC. It encodes CAWSVGGDEQYF. The V call is TRBV30, the J call TRBJ2-7; D tentatively fits TRBD1 or TRBD2 (6 bases each). This CDR3 has 12 residues. Trimming took 0 bases from V and 5 from J, leaving 8 bases between them. Germline V gene sequence: CDR1 GTSNPN, CDR2 SVGIG (reference sequence).

The chain links TRBV29-1 to TRBJ1-1, with TRBD1 as a possible D gene (5 bases). Deletions cut 3 bases from V and 0 bases from J, with 8 bases between. There are 13 residues in the CDR3. The germline gives CDR1 SQVTM, CDR2 ANQGSEA. Here the CDR3 DNA reads TGCAGCGTTGAGGGGGTAATGAACACTGAAGCTTTCTTT. Translating gives CSVEGVMNTEAFF.

The chain couples TRBV29-1 to TRBJ2-3; 7 bases align to TRBD2. CDR1 SQVTM and CDR2 ANQGSEA come from the germline V gene. The CDR3 covers 15 residues. V lost 1 base, J lost 3 bases, and 7 bases stayed unmatched. This CDR3 is CSVEGEGRGTDTQYF. As DNA, the CDR3 is TGCAGCGTTGAAGGGGAGGGGCGCGGAACAGATACGCAGTATTTT.

V is TRBV29-1 and J is TRBJ2-1; D is undetermined. The CDR3 has 15 residues. Germline V gene data show CDR1 as SQVTM and CDR2 as ANQGSEA. Trimming left V 0 bases short and J 5 bases short, with 14 bases between. The DNA for the CDR3 is TGCAGCGTTGAAGATCGATCTGGCAGCCACAATGAGCAGTTCTTC. Amino acid sequence: CSVEDRSGSHNEQFF.

This clone came up a few times. The chain combines TRBV25-1 with TRBJ2-7; D uncertain. The germline gives CDR1 MGHDK, CDR2 SYGVNS. The CDR3 has 11 residues. V dropped 3 bases and J dropped 6 bases, with 6 bases sitting between them. The CDR3 nucleotides are TGTGCCAGCAGTGAGCTTAGCGAGCAGTACTTC. Translated: CASSELSEQYF.

This chain connects TRBV4-3 to TRBJ1-5, with D possibly TRBD1 on 6 matching bases. This CDR3 has 14 residues. CDR1 and CDR2 from the germline V gene are LGHNA and YSLEER. The V gene lost 1 base and the J gene lost 4 bases, with 8 bases spanning the gap. The CDR3 here is CASSQGRGNQPQHF. CDR3 in DNA: TGCGCCAGCAGCCAAGGCAGGGGTAATCAGCCCCAGCATTTT.

The chain uses TRBV4-1 and TRBJ1-4; a possible D gene is TRBD1 (5 bases). With 5 bases removed from V and 5 bases from J, the gap between germline ends came to 12 bases. Germline CDR1 MGHRA, CDR2 YSYEKL. This CDR3 is built from 14 residues. CDR3 nucleotides: TGCGCCAGCAGCAACCGGGACTGGAATGAAAAACTGTTTTTT. Translated: CASSNRDWNEKLFF.

The chain combines TRBV27 with TRBJ2-7; D perhaps matches TRBD1 (6 bases). The CDR3 is 14 residues long. Trimming left V 2 bases short and J 6 bases short, with 14 bases between. From germline, CDR1 is MNHEY and CDR2 SMNVEV (reference sequence). CDR3 DNA sequence: TGTGCCAGCAGTTTAACCCAGGGGCGGGTCGAGCAGTACTTC. Translating it yields CASSLTQGRVEQYF.

This clone was seen just once. The J gene is TRBJ2-1, the V gene TRBV5-1, with 8 bases lining up with TRBD2. The CDR3 is 16 amino acids. CDR1 is SGHRS, CDR2 YFSETQ, per germline. The trim removed 0 bases at V and 2 bases at J, leaving 4 bases unmatched. Here the CDR3 DNA reads TGCGCCAGCAGCTTGGTCGGGCGGGGGGCCTACAATGAGCAGTTCTTC. Protein product: CASSLVGRGAYNEQFF.

The chain carries TRBV14 and TRBJ1-2; a possible D gene is TRBD1 (5 bases). The CDR3 loop spans 13 amino acids. Germline CDR1 reads SGHDN; CDR2 reads FVKESK. V was clipped by 4 bases and J by 7 bases, with 13 bases between them. This CDR3 is CASSPGRVLGYTF. The CDR3 DNA follows: TGTGCCAGCAGCCCGGGACGGGTCCTTGGCTACACCTTC.

The chain is built from TRBV5-4 and TRBJ2-5, with TRBD1 matching over 11 bases. The closer fit of TRBJ2-7 to the DNA end suggests the J call may be wrong. The CDR3 spans 15 residues. Germline V gene data show CDR1 as SGHNT and CDR2 as YYREEE (reference sequence). CDR3 DNA: TGTGCCAGCAGCATGGGACAGGGGGTTTCCTACGAGCAGTACTTC. Encoded protein: CASSMGQGVSYEQYF.

The sample holds a few counts of this clone. Other DNA sequences in the sample encode the same CDR3. This chain connects TRBV4-2 to TRBJ2-1; D is unclear. Germline-derived CDR1 and CDR2 are LGHNA and YNFKEQ. CDR3 length equals 12 residues. Trimming left V 0 bases short and J 7 bases short, with 4 bases between. CDR3 in DNA: TGTGCCAGCAGCCAAGAGGGTAATGAGCAGTTCTTC. It yields the protein CASSQEGNEQFF.

The rearrangement links TRBV7-2 to TRBJ2-7, with TRBD1 matching 9 bases. V lost 5 bases to trimming and J lost 2 bases; unmatched junction nucleotides: 4. The CDR3 spans 14 residues. The germline V gene encodes CDR1 SGHTA and CDR2 FQGNSA. In DNA form, the CDR3 reads TGTGCCAGCAGCCAAGGGACAGGGACCTACGAGCAGTACTTC. This encodes CASSQGTGTYEQYF.